The 18 T cell receptor beta chains below come from one sample, sequenced in a study of T-cell memory formation after mild COVID-19. Using its own MiXCR run on the 5' RACE reads, TCRdb lists one record per CDR3 protein. The data hold 60,000 to 65,000 distinct CDR3 sequences, with roughly 9.9% observed a single time. Sequencing used PBMCs or a T cell subset sorted from them (not recorded which). Receptor source: a man between 18 and 29 years old who had mild COVID-19 (a few samples of this study predate the infection). Cell type and time point are not known.

There are many counts of this clonotype. The chain uses TRBV23-1 and TRBJ2-1; D is possibly TRBD2 (6 bases). TRBV23-1 is an open reading frame, and its role is uncertain. The CDR3 runs 16 residues. V was trimmed by 2 bases and J by 7 bases, leaving 18 bases between them. The CDR3 reads CASSQPLKRAPNEQFF. In nucleotides, the CDR3 is TGCGCCAGCAGTCAACCTTTAAAGCGGGCGCCTAATGAGCAGTTCTTC.

The chain uses TRBV25-1 and TRBJ2-7; 10 bases map to TRBD1. The V gene's germline CDR1 is MGHDK and CDR2 SYGVNS. The CDR3 consists of 13 residues. V shed 6 bases, J shed 7 bases, and the junction held 6 bases outside the gene matches. CDR3 region: CASSGTGAWEQYF. CDR3 DNA: TGTGCCAGCAGCGGGACAGGGGCCTGGGAGCAGTACTTC.

V is TRBV29-1 and J is TRBJ2-3; D might be TRBD2 (5 bases). Trimming took 4 bases from V and 10 from J, leaving 15 bases between them. Germline assignment: CDR1 SQVTM and CDR2 ANQGSEA. This CDR3 is 12 amino acids long. CDR3 residues: CSVAGGYSSQYF. The CDR3 nucleotides are TGCAGCGTTGCGGGCGGGTATAGCTCGCAGTATTTT.

This clonotype was counted only a few times. CDR3 region: CAPCKFMNTEAFF. CDR3 DNA: TGTGCCCCCTGTAAGTTCATGAACACTGAAGCTTTCTTT. This chain uses TRBV24-1 with TRBJ1-1; D is unresolved. Trimming took 12 bases from V and 0 from J, leaving 13 bases between them. Germline V gene sequence: CDR1 KGHDR, CDR2 SFDVKD. The CDR3 consists of 13 residues.

V usage is TRBV2 and J usage is TRBJ1-4, with unresolved D. Looked up from germline, CDR1 is SNHLY and CDR2 is FYNNEI. V shed 7 bases and J shed 7 bases, with 10 bases lying between them. This CDR3 spans 12 amino acids. CDR3 protein: CASNRGFEKLFF. DNA for the CDR3: TGTGCCAGCAATCGGGGATTTGAAAAACTGTTTTTT.

The gene calls are TRBV14 and TRBJ1-1, with D tentatively TRBD1 (5 bases). V was cut by 8 bases and J by 6 bases, with 10 bases left in between. The CDR3 sequence is 11 residues long. Germline-derived CDR1 and CDR2 are SGHDN and FVKESK. CDR3 nucleotide sequence: TGTGCCAGCCAGCCGGGGGCTGAAGCTTTCTTT. Protein: CASQPGAEAFF.

This clonotype was recorded at least ten times. The chain employs TRBV20-1 and TRBJ2-3; tentative D call: TRBD2 (6 bases). Germline V gene data show CDR1 as DFQATT and CDR2 as SNEGSKA (reference sequence). The CDR3 has 13 amino acids. V dropped 3 bases and J dropped 3 bases, with 10 bases sitting between them. Written as DNA, the CDR3 is TGCAGTGCTAGCGGGGACTCAACAGATACGCAGTATTTT. This gives the protein CSASGDSTDTQYF.

A few counts support this clonotype. The rearrangement links TRBV10-3 to TRBJ1-2; perhaps TRBD1 as D (5 bases). CDR1 is ENHRY, CDR2 SYGVKD, per germline. The CDR3 extends over 11 amino acids. Between the trimmed V and J ends, which lost 7 bases and 4 bases, there was a span of 7 bases. CDR3 in DNA: TGTGCCATCAAGGGGAGCTATGGCTACACCTTC. Its translation is CAIKGSYGYTF.

This clonotype has a count of ten or more. The V and J genes are TRBV7-9 and TRBJ1-4, with 7 bases matching TRBD1. Germline lookup yields CDR1 SEHNR and CDR2 FQNEAQ (reference sequence). The CDR3 covers 14 residues. Trimming removed 6 bases from V and 4 bases from J; junction bases left unmatched: 5. CDR3 protein: CASRDNRGNEKLFF. The DNA of the CDR3 is TGTGCCAGCAGAGATAACAGGGGTAATGAAAAACTGTTTTTT.

The chain is built from TRBV10-2 and TRBJ2-7, with 7 bases that match TRBD1. Germline lookup yields CDR1 WSHSY and CDR2 SAAADI. Trimming at V came to 7 bases and at J to 2 bases, leaving 5 bases not matched to a gene. The CDR3 is 13 residues long. The DNA of the CDR3 is TGCGCCAGCACCCGGGACAGAGCCTACGAGCAGTACTTC. It yields the protein CASTRDRAYEQYF.

This clonotype was recorded many times. The J gene is TRBJ2-1, the V gene TRBV5-1; 8 bases are a match to TRBD1. V was pared by 4 bases and J by 8 bases, with 11 bases of the junction left unmatched. This CDR3 contains 15 residues. Germline CDR1 reads SGHRS; CDR2 reads YFSETQ. CDR3 DNA sequence: TGCGCCAGCAGCCGGACAGGGTGGATGGAGGATGAGCAGTTCTTC. Translating it yields CASSRTGWMEDEQFF.

This clonotype was detected a few times. The V and J genes are TRBV11-2 and TRBJ2-3; tentative D call: TRBD2 (5 bases). The V end was cut by 5 bases, the J end by 3 bases, with 12 bases between. This CDR3 spans 14 amino acids. Germline lookup yields CDR1 SGHAT and CDR2 FQNNGV. CDR3 in amino acids: CASSRTSRTDTQYF. Here the CDR3 DNA reads TGTGCCAGCAGCCGGACTTCGCGGACAGATACGCAGTATTTT.

This clonotype has ten or more counts. This chain's CDR3 is CASSPSDETQYF. DNA for the CDR3: TGTGCCAGCTCACCTAGCGATGAGACCCAGTACTTC. The chain couples TRBV18 to TRBJ2-5; D possibly corresponds to TRBD2 (5 bases). The CDR3 totals 12 residues. Trimming took 3 bases from V and 5 from J, leaving 7 bases between them. CDR1 KGHSH and CDR2 LQKENI come from the germline V gene.

This clonotype has only a few counts. This sequence joins TRBV6-5 and TRBJ2-3, with D unresolved. The germline V gene has CDR1 MNHEY and CDR2 SVGAGI. The CDR3 is 14 residues long. Trimming removed 4 bases at V and 1 base at J, with 9 bases between. The CDR3 DNA sequence: TGTGCCAGCAGTTCCCCGGCCCGCACAGATACGCAGTATTTT. Its protein is CASSSPARTDTQYF.

This clonotype was observed at least ten times. The chain is built from TRBV7-2 and TRBJ1-6, with TRBD1 matching 9 bases. CDR3 length: 14 residues. CDR1 is SGHTA, CDR2 FQGNSA, per germline. V gave up 5 bases and J gave up 8 bases; unmatched junction bases: 4. The CDR3 sequence is CASSPRTGDSPLHF. DNA for the CDR3: TGTGCCAGCAGCCCTCGGACAGGGGATTCACCCCTCCACTTT.

This clonotype has more than one count but fewer than ten. The V and J genes are TRBV4-2 and TRBJ1-2; 10 bases map to TRBD1. CDR1 is LGHNA and CDR2 is YNFKEQ in the germline V gene. V dropped 3 bases and J dropped 7; count of bases not matched to a gene: 8. The CDR3 runs to 15 residues. The CDR3 region is CASSQEGQGSTGYTF. CDR3 coding DNA: TGTGCCAGCAGCCAGGAGGGACAGGGGAGCACTGGCTACACCTTC.

This clonotype was counted ten times or more. The V call is TRBV4-1, the J call TRBJ2-5; 7 bases are shared with TRBD2. Germline CDR1 is MGHRA and CDR2 is YSYEKL. This CDR3 is built from 16 residues. The ends lost 4 bases at V and 3 bases at J; junction bases unmatched: 11. CDR3 DNA: TGCGCCAGCAGCCCCTCCCCGGGAGGAAAAAAAGAGACCCAGTACTTC. It is translated as CASSPSPGGKKETQYF.

The chain is built from TRBV4-3 and TRBJ2-5, with 9 bases that match TRBD2. With 3 bases clipped from V and 4 bases from J, the junction kept 6 bases outside the gene matches. The CDR3 loop spans 15 amino acids. Germline V CDR1 and CDR2: LGHNA, YSLEER. The CDR3 nucleotides read TGCGCCAGCAGCCAGGCGGGGACTAGCTTAGAGACCCAGTACTTC. It yields the protein CASSQAGTSLETQYF.